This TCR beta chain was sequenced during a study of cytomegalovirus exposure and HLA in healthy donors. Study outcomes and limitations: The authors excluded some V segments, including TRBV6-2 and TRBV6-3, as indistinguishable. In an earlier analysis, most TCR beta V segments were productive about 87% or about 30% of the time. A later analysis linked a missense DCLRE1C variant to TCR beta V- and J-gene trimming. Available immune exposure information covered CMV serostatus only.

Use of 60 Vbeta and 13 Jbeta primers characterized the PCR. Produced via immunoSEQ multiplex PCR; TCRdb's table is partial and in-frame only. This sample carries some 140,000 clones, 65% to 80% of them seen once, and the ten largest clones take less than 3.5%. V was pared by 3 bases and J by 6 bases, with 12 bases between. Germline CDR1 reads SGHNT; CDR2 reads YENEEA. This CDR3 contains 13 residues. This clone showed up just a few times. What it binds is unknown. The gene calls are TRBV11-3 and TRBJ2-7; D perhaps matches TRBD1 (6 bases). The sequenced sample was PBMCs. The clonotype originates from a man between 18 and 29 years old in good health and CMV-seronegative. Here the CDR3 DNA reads TGTGCCAGCAGCTTTACAGGGTACGGCGAGCAGTACTTC. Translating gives CASSFTGYGEQYF.